The 26 T cell receptor beta chains in this list originate from one sample, sequenced in a study of radiotherapy plus CTLA-4 blockade in lung cancer. Some clones are missing from TCRdb's copy, which holds only in-frame ones; the method was immunoSEQ multiplex PCR. Among 81,000 or so clones, around 83% were seen once, and the ten largest hold 13% to 15%. This specimen was peripheral blood, taken from a patient treated with radiotherapy plus ipilimumab. Receptors originate from a human donor with non-small cell lung cancer that progressed on radiotherapy plus ipilimumab.

V gene TRBV5-1 combines with J gene TRBJ2-5; D is ambiguous. The CDR3 is 11 amino acids. Trimming pared 4 bases from V and 5 bases from J, leaving 6 bases between. Germline V lookup: CDR1 SGHRS, CDR2 YFSETQ. In DNA form, the CDR3 reads TGCGCCAGCAGCGCGGAGGAGACCCAGTACTTC. Protein product: CASSAEETQYF.

V usage is TRBV4-3 and J usage is TRBJ1-3; no definite D call. The CDR3 sequence is 16 residues long. Trimming left V 0 bases short and J 0 bases short, with 9 bases between. Germline V gene lookup returns CDR1 LGHNA and CDR2 YSLEER. The DNA of the CDR3 is TGCGCCAGCAGCCAAGACTCACCCGGCTCTGGAAACACCATATATTTT. It translates to CASSQDSPGSGNTIYF.

The rearrangement uses TRBV7-2 and TRBJ2-2, with 7 bases fitting TRBD2. The V gene's germline CDR1 is SGHTA and CDR2 FQGNSA. Losses at the gene ends were 4 bases for V and 4 bases for J; bases not matched to a gene: 6. The CDR3 contains 15 residues. The CDR3 loop is CASSSQGGSTGELFF. CDR3 nucleotides: TGTGCCAGCAGCTCTCAGGGCGGGAGCACCGGGGAGCTGTTTTTT. The variable domain in full, completed from reference TRBV7-2 and TRBJ2-2, reads GAGVSQSPSNKVTEKGKDVELRCDPISGHTALYWYRQSLGQGLEFLIYFQGNSAPDKSGLPSDRFSAERTGGSVSTLTIQRTQQEDSAVYLCASSSQGGSTGELFFGEGSRLTVL.

The V and J genes are TRBV30 and TRBJ2-7, with a tentative D call TRBD2 (6 bases). The CDR3 sequence is 15 residues long. V was cut by 0 bases and J by 5 bases, with 17 bases left in between. CDR1 is GTSNPN, CDR2 SVGIG, per germline (reference sequence). The DNA of the CDR3 is TGTGCCTGGAGTGTACTTAGCCGGAGGGGCGACGAGCAGTACTTC. Its translation is CAWSVLSRRGDEQYF.

This sequence joins TRBV19 and TRBJ1-5; D is possibly TRBD1 (5 bases). This CDR3 is built from 14 residues. CDR1 LNHDA and CDR2 SQIVND come from the germline V gene (reference sequence). Trimming took 10 bases from V and 2 from J, leaving 15 bases between them. The CDR3 is CATCQMGGNQPQHF. The CDR3, as DNA: TGTGCCACCTGTCAAATGGGGGGCAATCAGCCCCAGCATTTT.

This clone appeared once. This chain connects TRBV9 to TRBJ1-5; possible D gene TRBD1, 5 bases. The CDR3 contains 14 residues. From germline, CDR1 is SGDLS and CDR2 YYNGEE. V dropped 2 bases and J dropped 6 bases, with 12 bases sitting between them. The CDR3 nucleotides are TGTGCCAGCAGCGTGACTCCTGGGGGTCAGCCCCAGCATTTT. Translating gives CASSVTPGGQPQHF. Full variable domain (remainder filled in from reference TRBV9 and TRBJ1-5): DSGVTQTPKHLITATGQRVTLRCSPRSGDLSVYWYQQSLDQGLQFLIQYYNGEERAKGNILERFSAQQFPDLHSELNLSSLELGDSALYFCASSVTPGGQPQHFGDGTRLSIL.

The chain joins TRBV30 to TRBJ1-1; TRBD1 might be the D (5 bases). CDR1 GTSNPN and CDR2 SVGIG come from the germline V gene (reference sequence). V was clipped by 0 bases and J by 1 base, with 12 bases between them. There are 15 residues in the CDR3. The CDR3 DNA reads as TGTGCCTGGAGTGTACCGTTGGGGCGGAACACTGAAGCTTTCTTT. It specifies CAWSVPLGRNTEAFF.

V and J are TRBV11-2 and TRBJ2-7; D gene uncertain. This CDR3 has 14 amino acids. From germline, CDR1 is SGHAT and CDR2 FQNNGV. Trimming pared 1 base from V and 2 bases from J, leaving 9 bases between. The CDR3: CASSLGDGPYEQYF. CDR3 in DNA: TGTGCCAGCAGCTTAGGCGACGGTCCCTACGAGCAGTACTTC.

This chain joins TRBV9 and TRBJ1-1, with TRBD1 matching over 9 bases. With V trimmed by 0 bases and J by 1 base, 4 bases remained unmatched. The germline CDR1 and CDR2 sequences are SGDLS and YYNGEE. CDR3 length equals 16 residues. Here the CDR3 DNA reads TGTGCCAGCAGCGTAGGGACAGGGGAGGGGAACACTGAAGCTTTCTTT. Translated: CASSVGTGEGNTEAFF.

This clone was seen once. The chain links TRBV10-3 to TRBJ2-1; 9 bases line up with TRBD2. The CDR3 runs 16 residues. Germline trimming cut 2 bases from V and 2 bases from J; bases unmatched to any gene: 4. CDR1 is ENHRY, CDR2 SYGVKD, per germline. The CDR3 nucleotides read TGTGCCATCAGTGAGAGCGGGGGGATCACCTACAATGAGCAGTTCTTC. Its translation: CAISESGGITYNEQFF.

This chain links TRBV14 with TRBJ2-7; D may correspond to TRBD1 or TRBD2 (6 bases each). CDR3 size: 14 residues. Looked up from germline, CDR1 is SGHDN and CDR2 is FVKESK. V lost 3 bases, J lost 4 bases, and 13 bases lay in between. Here the CDR3 reads CASSHPRGTYEQYF. As DNA, the CDR3 is TGTGCCAGCAGCCACCCAAGGGGGACTTACGAGCAGTACTTC.

V gene TRBV2 combines with J gene TRBJ2-2, with D unresolved. Germline CDR1 and CDR2: SNHLY and FYNNEI. V lost 4 bases, J lost 0 bases, and 9 bases lay in between. This CDR3 is 15 amino acids long. The CDR3, as DNA: TGTGCCAGCAGTGTAAGACGGGCGAACACCGGGGAGCTGTTTTTT. The encoded protein is CASSVRRANTGELFF.

The chain carries TRBV5-1 and TRBJ2-7; D might be TRBD1 (6 bases). Germline loops: CDR1 SGHRS, CDR2 YFSETQ. Trimming removed 0 bases at V and 1 base at J, with 8 bases between. The CDR3 spans 14 residues. CDR3 residues: CASSLGQESYEQYF. CDR3 in DNA: TGCGCCAGCAGCTTGGGACAGGAGTCCTACGAGCAGTACTTC.

This chain connects TRBV4-3 to TRBJ2-5, with 8 bases matching TRBD2. Germline V lookup: CDR1 LGHNA, CDR2 YSLEER. This CDR3 has 16 amino acids. With V trimmed by 1 base and J by 2 bases, 6 bases remained unmatched. In DNA form, the CDR3 reads TGCGCCAGCAGCCAAGGGGCGGGGGGTCTACAAGAGACCCAGTACTTC. Translation: CASSQGAGGLQETQYF.

This clone has a handful of counts. The chain employs TRBV7-2 and TRBJ1-3; D gene ambiguous. The germline V gene encodes CDR1 SGHTA and CDR2 FQGNSA. CDR3 size: 13 residues. V lost 0 bases and J lost 12, with 12 bases in between. The DNA for the CDR3 is TGTGCCAGCAGCTTAGCGACACTTGGAGGCATATATTTT. Encoded protein: CASSLATLGGIYF.

Written as DNA, the CDR3 is TGTGCCTGGAGCACCTTGGGGAATCAGCCCCAGCATTTT. Translated: CAWSTLGNQPQHF. V and J are TRBV30 and TRBJ1-5, with unresolved D. Trimming removed 3 bases from V and 4 bases from J, with 10 bases in between. CDR1 is GTSNPN and CDR2 is SVGIG in the germline V gene (reference sequence). The CDR3 runs to 13 residues.

The chain links TRBV7-8 to TRBJ2-2, with D unresolved. Germline CDR1 reads SGHVS; CDR2 reads FQNEAQ. V lost 3 bases and J 9 bases, leaving 5 bases between the germline ends. CDR3 length equals 11 residues. The DNA of the CDR3 is TGTGCCAGCAGCTTGATACGGGAGCTGTTTTTT. Protein sequence: CASSLIRELFF.

The rearrangement joins TRBV29-1 to TRBJ1-5; tentatively, D is TRBD1 (6 bases). V lost 7 bases and J 7 bases, leaving 17 bases between the germline ends. This CDR3 spans 13 amino acids. Germline values: CDR1 SQVTM, CDR2 ANQGSEA. The CDR3 reads CSAGGHPGQPQHF. DNA of the CDR3: TGCAGCGCCGGGGGCCACCCGGGGCAGCCCCAGCATTTT.

CDR3 sequence: CASSLDDASSYNEQFF. The CDR3 coding sequence is TGTGCCAGCAGCTTAGATGATGCGAGCTCCTACAATGAGCAGTTCTTC. This chain links TRBV11-2 with TRBJ2-1; D is unresolved. The CDR3 loop spans 16 amino acids. The V gene's germline CDR1 is SGHAT and CDR2 FQNNGV. Trimming removed 0 bases at V and 0 bases at J, with 9 bases between.

This rearrangement joins TRBV14 to TRBJ2-7; TRBD2 might be the D (8 bases). CDR3 length: 18 residues. Germline CDR1 and CDR2: SGHDN and FVKESK. V was cut by 0 bases and J by 1 base, with 19 bases left in between. DNA for the CDR3: TGTGCCAGCAGCCAAGATTTATTCGGGAGGGGGCGGTCCTACGAGCAGTACTTC. Protein: CASSQDLFGRGRSYEQYF.

This chain uses TRBV19 with TRBJ1-1; tentative D call: TRBD1 (5 bases). The CDR3 totals 14 residues. Trimming stripped 1 base from V and 4 bases from J, with 10 bases between. Germline CDR1 is LNHDA and CDR2 is SQIVND (reference sequence). CDR3 amino acids: CASSIVGVSTEAFF. In DNA form, the CDR3 reads TGTGCCAGTAGTATAGTAGGGGTGAGCACTGAAGCTTTCTTT.

The rearrangement uses TRBV7-2 and TRBJ2-1, with 14 bases identical to TRBD2. Germline V gene sequence: CDR1 SGHTA, CDR2 FQGNSA. The trim removed 5 bases at V and 7 bases at J, leaving 10 bases unmatched. The CDR3 sequence is 17 residues long. The CDR3 bases are TGTGCCAGCAGCCTTCGACTAGCGGGAGGGCGGGATAATGAGCAGTTCTTC. Translating gives CASSLRLAGGRDNEQFF.

The V gene is TRBV11-1, the J gene TRBJ1-1; D ambiguous. V lost 4 bases and J 2 bases, leaving 2 bases between the germline ends. The CDR3 extends over 11 amino acids. Looked up from germline, CDR1 is SGHAT and CDR2 is FQDESV (reference sequence). As DNA, the CDR3 is TGTGCCAGCAGCTCAAACACTGAAGCTTTCTTT. The encoded protein is CASSSNTEAFF.

This chain uses TRBV9 with TRBJ1-6, with 9 bases lining up with TRBD1. This CDR3 is built from 15 residues. The J segment lost 7 bases and the V segment lost 4 bases, leaving 6 bases of the junction unmatched. Germline V gene lookup returns CDR1 SGDLS and CDR2 YYNGEE. CDR3 coding DNA: TGTGCCAGCAGCCCCCGGACAGGGGAGAATTCACCCCTCCACTTT. It codes for CASSPRTGENSPLHF.

A note on this clone: An end of the junction differs from the germline gene, which may be a read error. Other DNA variants within this sample encode the same CDR3. The rearrangement links TRBV9 to TRBJ2-3; D call uncertain. This CDR3 region has 15 residues. CDR1 and CDR2 (germline): SGDLS, YYNGEE. The CDR3 DNA is TGCGCCAGCAGCGTAGCTCCCAGCAGCACAGATACGCAGTATTTT. This translates into CASSVAPSSTDTQYF.

V usage is TRBV5-1 and J usage is TRBJ1-4; D is unclear. CDR3 length: 14 amino acids. Germline CDR1 SGHRS, CDR2 YFSETQ. V was trimmed by 1 base and J by 7 bases, leaving 11 bases between them. CDR3 nucleotides: TGCGCCAGCAGCTTGACCTGGGCCGGTGAAAAACTGTTTTTT. Translation gives CASSLTWAGEKLFF.